Following are 7 T cell receptor beta chains from one sample sequenced in a study of blood T cell repertoires in COVID-19. Only in-frame clones appear in the TCRdb table, and some are missing; sequencing was by immunoSEQ multiplex PCR. Of tens of thousands of clones in the sample, 69% were seen once. The sequencing input was peripheral blood. These receptors all come from a man older than 75 with acute or convalescent COVID-19.

V is TRBV5-6 and J is TRBJ1-1; D is ambiguous. Germline CDR1 and CDR2: SGHDT and YYEEEE. The CDR3 has 13 residues. Deletions cut 4 bases from V and 7 bases from J, with 14 bases between. Here the CDR3 reads CASSAAGYSEAFF. The CDR3 nucleotides read TGTGCCAGCAGCGCCGCGGGGTATAGTGAAGCTTTCTTT.

The chain recombines TRBV4-3 with TRBJ2-3; D gene unclear. The CDR3 runs to 15 residues. Germline-derived CDR1 and CDR2 are LGHNA and YSLEER. V was pared by 0 bases and J by 1 base, with 8 bases between. The CDR3 sequence: CASSQDSLGTDTQYF. The CDR3 DNA sequence: TGCGCCAGCAGCCAAGATTCACTGGGCACAGATACGCAGTATTTT.

The V gene is TRBV7-2, the J gene TRBJ1-1, with a tentative D call TRBD1 (5 bases). V was clipped by 5 bases and J by 1 base, with 8 bases between them. CDR1 is SGHTA and CDR2 is FQGNSA in the germline V gene. This CDR3 has 13 amino acids. The CDR3 is CASSPGRNTEAFF. CDR3 DNA: TGTGCCAGCAGCCCAGGGCGGAACACTGAAGCTTTCTTT.

This chain joins TRBV10-2 and TRBJ2-5; 13 positions match TRBD2. Germline V gene sequence: CDR1 WSHSY, CDR2 SAAADI. The V gene end was trimmed by 7 bases and the J gene end by 5 bases; junction bases not matched to a gene: 4. The CDR3 sequence is 14 residues long. CDR3 sequence reads: CASKGLAGRETQYF. In DNA, the CDR3 is TGCGCCAGCAAGGGACTAGCGGGGAGGGAGACCCAGTACTTC.

The chain is built from TRBV18 and TRBJ2-2; 11 bases match TRBD1. CDR1 and CDR2 (germline): KGHSH, LQKENI. V was clipped by 0 bases and J by 5 bases; unmatched bases: 2. The CDR3 consists of 16 residues. The CDR3 DNA follows: TGTGCCAGCTCACCACCCGGACAGGGGGCGACCGGGGAGCTGTTTTTT. This sequence encodes CASSPPGQGATGELFF.

This clone was detected a few times. The chain uses TRBV23-1 and TRBJ2-5; TRBD2 matches at 7 bases. TRBV23-1 is given ORF status, its function remaining uncertain. The CDR3 length is 16 residues. V gave up 3 bases and J gave up 4 bases; unmatched junction bases: 11. The CDR3 DNA reads as TGCGCCAGCAGTCACCCGGGACTACCGCCGGGAGAGACCCAGTACTTC. This encodes CASSHPGLPPGETQYF.

The chain is built from TRBV9 and TRBJ1-4, with D possibly being TRBD1 (5 bases). The V gene's germline CDR1 is SGDLS and CDR2 YYNGEE. The CDR3 loop spans 14 amino acids. V shed 0 bases and J shed 8 bases, with 11 bases lying between them. Here the CDR3 DNA reads TGTGCCAGCAGCGTAGGTCAGGGCAGGGAAAAACTGTTTTTT. It is translated as CASSVGQGREKLFF. Drawing the rest from reference TRBV9 and TRBJ1-4, the complete variable domain is DSGVTQTPKHLITATGQRVTLRCSPRSGDLSVYWYQQSLDQGLQFLIQYYNGEERAKGNILERFSAQQFPDLHSELNLSSLELGDSALYFCASSVGQGREKLFFGSGTQLSVL.